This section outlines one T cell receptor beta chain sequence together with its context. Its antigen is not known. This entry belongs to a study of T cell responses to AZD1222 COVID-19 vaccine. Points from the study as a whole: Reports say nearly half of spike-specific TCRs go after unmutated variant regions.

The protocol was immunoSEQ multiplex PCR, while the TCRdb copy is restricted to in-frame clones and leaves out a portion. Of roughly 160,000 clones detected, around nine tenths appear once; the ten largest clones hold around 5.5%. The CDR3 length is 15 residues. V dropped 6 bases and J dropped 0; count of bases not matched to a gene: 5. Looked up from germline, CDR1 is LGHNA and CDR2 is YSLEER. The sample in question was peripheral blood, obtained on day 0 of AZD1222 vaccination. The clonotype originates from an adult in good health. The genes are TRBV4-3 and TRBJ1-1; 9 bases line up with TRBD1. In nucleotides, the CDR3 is TGCGCCAGCAGACCCGGACAGGGGATGAACACTGAAGCTTTCTTT. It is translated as CASRPGQGMNTEAFF.